This T cell receptor (beta chain) appears in the sequencing data of a study of T cell responses to AZD1222 COVID-19 vaccine. General study points: Repertoires were obtained solely post-peak T cell response. CD4 TCRs linked to vaccination spanned spike, dominating at 160-218 and 743-854. Two AZD1222 doses significantly raised spike-specific TCR breadth and depth over controls. Donors were chiefly white British, with a greater number of females, and clonal diversity was perhaps underestimated.

The CDR3 has 16 amino acids. Germline CDR1 is SGHVS and CDR2 is FNYEAQ. V lost 0 bases, J lost 0 bases, and 8 bases lay in between. This clone was found once. The antigen remains undetermined. The table came from immunoSEQ multiplex PCR; TCRdb's copy has only in-frame clones and leaves some out. The sample yields 120,000 to 150,000 clones, about 93% seen once. The sequence was collected from an adult in good health. This material consisted of peripheral blood, taken on day 0 of AZD1222 vaccination. The J gene is TRBJ2-2, the V gene TRBV7-6; D tentatively reads TRBD1 or TRBD2 (5 bases each). CDR3: CASSLAGTANTGELFF. CDR3 DNA: TGTGCCAGCAGCTTAGCGGGGACGGCGAACACCGGGGAGCTGTTTTTT.